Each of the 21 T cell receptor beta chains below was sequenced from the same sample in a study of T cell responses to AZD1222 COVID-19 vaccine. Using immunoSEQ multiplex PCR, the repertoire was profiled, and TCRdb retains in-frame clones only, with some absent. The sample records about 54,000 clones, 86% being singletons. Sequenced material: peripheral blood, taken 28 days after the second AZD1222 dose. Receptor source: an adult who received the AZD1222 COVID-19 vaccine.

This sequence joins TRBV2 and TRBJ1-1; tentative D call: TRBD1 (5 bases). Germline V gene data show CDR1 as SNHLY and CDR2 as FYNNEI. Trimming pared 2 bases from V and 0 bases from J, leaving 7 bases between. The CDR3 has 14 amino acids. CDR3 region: CASSERGMNTEAFF. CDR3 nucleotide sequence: TGTGCCAGCAGTGAAAGGGGAATGAACACTGAAGCTTTCTTT.

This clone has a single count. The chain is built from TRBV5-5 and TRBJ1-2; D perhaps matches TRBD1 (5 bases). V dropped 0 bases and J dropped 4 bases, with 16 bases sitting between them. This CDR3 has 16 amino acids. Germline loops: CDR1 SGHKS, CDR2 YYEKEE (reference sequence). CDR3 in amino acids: CASSLVGGSVFYGYTF. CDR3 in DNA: TGTGCCAGCAGCTTGGTTGGGGGTAGTGTTTTCTATGGCTACACCTTC.

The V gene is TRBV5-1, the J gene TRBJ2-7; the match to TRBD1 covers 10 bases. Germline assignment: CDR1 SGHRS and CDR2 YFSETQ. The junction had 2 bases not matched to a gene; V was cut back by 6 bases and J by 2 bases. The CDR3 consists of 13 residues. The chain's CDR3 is CASKGTGAYEQYF. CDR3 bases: TGCGCCAGCAAGGGGACAGGGGCCTACGAGCAGTACTTC.

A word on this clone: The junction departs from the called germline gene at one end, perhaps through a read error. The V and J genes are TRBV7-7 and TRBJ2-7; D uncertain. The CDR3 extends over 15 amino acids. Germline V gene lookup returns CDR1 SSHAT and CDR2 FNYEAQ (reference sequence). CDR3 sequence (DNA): TGTGCTAGCAGCTTAGGACCCGGGTGGACCTACGAGCAGTACTTC. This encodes CASSLGPGWTYEQYF.

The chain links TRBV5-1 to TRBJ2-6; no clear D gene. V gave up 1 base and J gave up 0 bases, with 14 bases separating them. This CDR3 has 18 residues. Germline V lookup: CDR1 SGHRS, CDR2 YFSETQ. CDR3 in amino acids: CASSLTEIISSGANVLTF. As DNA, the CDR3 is TGCGCCAGCAGCTTGACTGAAATCATAAGCTCTGGGGCCAACGTCCTGACTTTC.

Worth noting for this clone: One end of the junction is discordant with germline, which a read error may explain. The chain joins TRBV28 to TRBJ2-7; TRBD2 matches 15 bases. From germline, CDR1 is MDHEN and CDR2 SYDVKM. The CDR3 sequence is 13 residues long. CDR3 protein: CASSPGLAGGRDF. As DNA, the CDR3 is TGTGCCAGCAGCCCGGGACTAGCGGGGGGTCGGGACTTC.

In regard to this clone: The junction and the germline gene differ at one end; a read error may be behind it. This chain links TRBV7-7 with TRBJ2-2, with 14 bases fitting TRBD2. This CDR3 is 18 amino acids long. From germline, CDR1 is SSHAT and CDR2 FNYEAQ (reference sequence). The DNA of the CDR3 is TGTGCTAGCAGCCAACTCGGGACTAGCGGGGGGAACACCGGGGAGCTGTTTTTT. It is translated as CASSQLGTSGGNTGELFF.

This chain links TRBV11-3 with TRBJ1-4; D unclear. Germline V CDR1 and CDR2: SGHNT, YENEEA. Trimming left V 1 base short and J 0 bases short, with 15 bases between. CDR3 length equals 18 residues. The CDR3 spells CASSLVPGSSATNEKLFF. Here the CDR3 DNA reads TGTGCCAGCAGCTTAGTTCCGGGCTCATCTGCAACTAATGAAAAACTGTTTTTT.

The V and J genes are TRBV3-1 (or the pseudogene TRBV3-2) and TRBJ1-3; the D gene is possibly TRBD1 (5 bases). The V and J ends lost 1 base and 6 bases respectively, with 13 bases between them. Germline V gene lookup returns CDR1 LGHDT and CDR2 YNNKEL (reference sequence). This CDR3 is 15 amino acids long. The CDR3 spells CASSQASAGINTIYF. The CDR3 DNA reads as TGTGCCAGCAGCCAAGCATCCGCAGGGATAAACACCATATATTTT.

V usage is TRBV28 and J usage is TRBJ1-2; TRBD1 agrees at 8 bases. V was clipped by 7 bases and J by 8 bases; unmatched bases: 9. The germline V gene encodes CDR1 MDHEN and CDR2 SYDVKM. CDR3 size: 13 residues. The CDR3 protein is CASNGQGPGGYTF. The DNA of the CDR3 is TGTGCCAGCAATGGACAGGGCCCGGGAGGCTACACCTTC.

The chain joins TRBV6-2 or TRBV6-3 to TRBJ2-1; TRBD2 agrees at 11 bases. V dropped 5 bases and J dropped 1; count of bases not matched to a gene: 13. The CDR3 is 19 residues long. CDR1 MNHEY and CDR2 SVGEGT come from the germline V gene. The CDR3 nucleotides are TGTGCCAGCAGTCCGTTTACTAGCGGGAGTATCGGGTCCTACAATGAGCAGTTCTTC. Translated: CASSPFTSGSIGSYNEQFF.

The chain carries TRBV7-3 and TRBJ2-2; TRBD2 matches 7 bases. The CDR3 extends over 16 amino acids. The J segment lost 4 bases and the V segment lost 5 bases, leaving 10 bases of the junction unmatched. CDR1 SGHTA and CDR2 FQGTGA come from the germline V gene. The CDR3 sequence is CASSPMGGSATGELFF. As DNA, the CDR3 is TGTGCCAGCAGCCCCATGGGAGGGAGCGCCACCGGGGAGCTGTTTTTT.

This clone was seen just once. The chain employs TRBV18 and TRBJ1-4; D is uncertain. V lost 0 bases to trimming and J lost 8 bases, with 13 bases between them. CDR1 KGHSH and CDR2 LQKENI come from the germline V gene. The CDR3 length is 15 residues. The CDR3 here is CASSPPAEIGEKLFF. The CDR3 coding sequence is TGTGCCAGCTCACCACCGGCGGAAATAGGGGAAAAACTGTTTTTT.

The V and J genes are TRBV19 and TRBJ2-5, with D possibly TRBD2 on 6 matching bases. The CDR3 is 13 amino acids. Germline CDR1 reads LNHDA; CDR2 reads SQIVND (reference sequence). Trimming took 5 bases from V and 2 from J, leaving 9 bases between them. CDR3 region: CASSGGLQETQYF. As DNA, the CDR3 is TGTGCCAGTAGTGGGGGGTTACAAGAGACCCAGTACTTC.

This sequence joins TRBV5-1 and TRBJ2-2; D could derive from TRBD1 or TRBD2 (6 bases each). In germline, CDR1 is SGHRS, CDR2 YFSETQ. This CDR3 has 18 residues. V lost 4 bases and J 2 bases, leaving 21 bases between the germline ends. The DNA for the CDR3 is TGCGCCAGCAGCCGCAGAGTCACAGGGACTGTTAACACCGGGGAGCTGTTTTTT. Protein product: CASSRRVTGTVNTGELFF.

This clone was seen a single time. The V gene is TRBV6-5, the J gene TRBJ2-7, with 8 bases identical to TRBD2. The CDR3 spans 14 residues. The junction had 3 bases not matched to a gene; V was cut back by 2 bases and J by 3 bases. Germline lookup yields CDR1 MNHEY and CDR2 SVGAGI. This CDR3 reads CASSYRAGDYEQYF. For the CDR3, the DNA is TGTGCCAGCAGTTACAGAGCGGGAGACTACGAGCAGTACTTC.

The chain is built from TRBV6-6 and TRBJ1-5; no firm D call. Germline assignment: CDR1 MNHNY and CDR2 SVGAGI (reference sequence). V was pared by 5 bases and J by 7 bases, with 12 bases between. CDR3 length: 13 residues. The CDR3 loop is CASSPFESQPQHF. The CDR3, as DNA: TGTGCCAGCAGTCCCTTTGAGAGCCAGCCCCAGCATTTT.

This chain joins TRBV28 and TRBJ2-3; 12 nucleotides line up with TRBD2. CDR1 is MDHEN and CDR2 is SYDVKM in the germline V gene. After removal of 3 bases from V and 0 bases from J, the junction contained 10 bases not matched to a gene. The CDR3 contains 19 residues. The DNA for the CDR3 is TGTGCCAGCAGTTTCGGCCTAGCGGGGGGGGCCTCTAGCACAGATACGCAGTATTTT. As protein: CASSFGLAGGASSTDTQYF.

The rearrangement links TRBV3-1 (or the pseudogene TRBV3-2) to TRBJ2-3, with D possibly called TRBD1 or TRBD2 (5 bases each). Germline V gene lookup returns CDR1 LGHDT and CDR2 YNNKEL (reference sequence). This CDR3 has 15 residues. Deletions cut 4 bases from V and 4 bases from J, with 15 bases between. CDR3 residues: CASSLQLGPPDTQYF. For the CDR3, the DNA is TGTGCCAGCAGCCTCCAGCTGGGACCCCCAGATACGCAGTATTTT.

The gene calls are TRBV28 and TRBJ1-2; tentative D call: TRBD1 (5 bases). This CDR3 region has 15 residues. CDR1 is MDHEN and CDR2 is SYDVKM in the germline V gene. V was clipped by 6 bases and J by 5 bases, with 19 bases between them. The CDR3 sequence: CASRHPPGRVYGYTF. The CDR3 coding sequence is TGTGCCAGCAGACACCCTCCGGGACGCGTTTATGGCTACACCTTC.

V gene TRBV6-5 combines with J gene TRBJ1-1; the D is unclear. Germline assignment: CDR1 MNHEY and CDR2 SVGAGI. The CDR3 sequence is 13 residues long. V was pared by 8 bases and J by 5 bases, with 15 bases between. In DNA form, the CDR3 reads TGTGCCAGCGAAGCGCTAGGCGGGACTGAAGCTTTCTTT. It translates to CASEALGGTEAFF.